A single T cell receptor beta chain is shown here with its context. Its antigen is unknown. No much larger clonotype is one base removed from it; base qualities were not supplied. The CDR3 measures 15 amino acids from cysteine to phenylalanine. The CDR3 DNA has 45 bases and is translated from base 1. V is shortened by 2 bases, J by 8 bases, and the region joining them spans 18 bases. Via the germline V gene (reference sequence), CDR1 is SEHNR and CDR2 FQNEAQ. The cohort comprised approximately 700 healthy bone marrow donors. All cohort members were sampled while nominally healthy, although unrecorded immune exposures were likely present. The donor was CMV seropositive and was included in the group of 250 to 300 seropositive cohort members. Each donor provided a peripheral blood sample, and peripheral blood mononuclear cells were used for TCR beta sequencing. The Qiagen DNeasy Blood Extraction Kit was used to extract genomic DNA from the blood cell samples.

Libraries were prepared through the immunoSEQ multiplex PCR assay. A mixture of 60 forward primers for TCR Vbeta segments and 13 reverse primers for TCR Jbeta segments was used in the multiplex PCR. Amplification of the CDR3 region of rearranged TCR beta genes was performed with a multiplex PCR assay on genomic DNA. On the Illumina HiSeq System, the amplified TCR beta libraries were sequenced as 87-base-pair reads. As for the authors' bioinformatics: Across the 700 or so repertoires, a later analysis counted roughly 77 million unique TCR beta chains, 8.5 million to 12 million of which were shared by at least two donors. Raw reads were error-corrected and collapsed into unique sequences by a nearest-neighbor algorithm in which closely related sequences were merged to remove PCR and sequencing errors. Alignment of CDR3 sequences to IMGT reference sequences was used to assign V, D and J gene segments. For a sequence to be retained, a match of at least six nucleotides was required to both a V gene segment and a J gene segment. Rearrangements were classified as productive when the CDR3 lacked stop codons and remained in frame with V and J, and all other rearrangements were classified as non-productive. Following IMGT convention, CDR3 was defined as the stretch from the second conserved V-encoded cysteine up to the conserved J-encoded phenylalanine. In an earlier analysis of around 600 of the donors, sequences lacking an unambiguous match to a single V gene segment were excluded. In an earlier analysis of several hundred of the donors, V segments were called functional above 56.7% productive rearrangements and were called segregating when the between-donor standard deviation exceeded 5%. A statistical classification framework was developed to diagnose cytomegalovirus status using the catalog of TCR beta chain sequences. V and J gene assignment, in a later analysis, came from comparing TCR nucleotide sequences with IMGT/GENE-DB human TR gene sequences. In a later analysis, CDR3 sequences and most-parsimonious VDJ recombination scenarios were assigned using the TCRdist pipeline. In a later analysis, each TCR beta chain was defined by its CDR3 amino acid sequence together with its V-gene family, and reads lacking a unique V-gene family were excluded. In a later analysis, 500 to 700 highly shared, low-generation-probability nucleotide sequences were removed to address suspected cross-contamination and a sequencing artifact. In a later analysis, a clonal expansion index for each public chain was calculated from normalized within-repertoire ranks of inferred template counts. Generation probabilities in a later analysis came from a VDJ recombination model fitted to out-of-frame rearrangements, and those results were checked against IGoR. Hypergeometric tests were used in a later analysis to score TCR-TCR, TCR-HLA and TCR-CMV co-occurrence, with a repertoire-size bias correction applied to the TCR pairs. To estimate false discovery rates, a later analysis permuted the HLA or CMV assignments 20 times. In a later analysis, co-occurring TCRs were grouped using DBSCAN, with TCRdist sequence similarity added in when clustering inside HLA-allele-positive subsets. Co-occurrence clustering excluded repertoires with fewer than 30,000 or more than 120,000 public chains, plus five with anomalous nucleotide sharing. TCRdb took over this immuneACCESS table, retaining in-frame rearrangements with V and J assigned. Such tables are incomplete; in checked studies, under half of the missing clones stem from an unresolved V gene, and the remainder is unexplained. The DNA was the basis for D and trimming; V, J and clone size are from that table. The sample table contains about 210,000 clones; only one count was recorded for roughly 86% of them. The top ten clonotypes cover about 3% of the sample.

This sample is part of a study of cytomegalovirus exposure and HLA in healthy donors (dated by TCRdb to between 2016 and 2019). The study in broad terms: According to an earlier analysis of 587 of the donors, some 170 million T cells yielded 100 million or so unique TCR beta sequences and 276 Gb of sequence data. An early release that covered some 630 HLA-typed donors contained approximately 300 gigabases of sequencing data and 85 million to 100 million unique TCR sequences. Of the 350 to 450 genotyped donors, roughly 76% were placed in the genetic ancestry cluster associated with self-reported Caucasian donors. The study aimed to test whether signatures of past pathogen exposure could be identified by cataloging public T cell receptors. The study profiled the T cell repertoires of hundreds of subjects by immunosequencing and related them to cytomegalovirus serostatus. In addition to the first cohort of 666 subjects, a separate validation cohort of approximately 130 different subjects was used. To predict cytomegalovirus infection status, the study brought together high-throughput TCR immunosequencing, statistical association of individual TCRs with disease status, and machine learning. In a later analysis, previously published TCR beta repertoires from 666 donors were re-analyzed and high-resolution HLA genotyping was added so that TCR occurrence patterns could be studied. The later analysis used no new phenotypic data to find candidate immune exposures, relying instead on TCR beta sequences and their occurrence across donors. An earlier analysis of some 500 of the donors applied high-throughput TCR beta sequencing to assess whether each TCR beta V gene segment acted as functional or pseudogenic. Donor age, sex, ethnicity and CMV serostatus were compiled alongside the repertoire data. A later genetic analysis used genome-wide SNP genotypes for about three fifths of the 666 donors, treating that subset as a discovery cohort. Every repertoire in the discovery cohort had been generated on one and the same sequencing platform. HLA typing covered class I and class II loci at four-digit resolution. Typing coverage varied by locus: about 629-640 donors for A, B, C, DRB1 and DQB1; roughly 520 for DQA1; over 600 for DPA1; fewer than 480 for DPB1. Roughly 5 DR-DQ haplotypes were handled as single units for association and clustering, since linkage in the cohort was strong. Across some 400 genotyped donors of the cohort, an average of about 200,000 unique TCR beta nucleotide sequences per donor were sequenced, and roughly 20% of those sequences were non-productive. Paper-wide results and their limitations: Immune exposure information for the cohort was limited to CMV serostatus. Most TCR sequences were seen in very few donors, while some public TCRs were found in many individuals. The classifier was reported to diagnose cytomegalovirus status with high specificity and sensitivity in both the original cohort and the validation cohort. In vitro tests confirmed that a few of the cytomegalovirus-associated TCR beta chains recognize cytomegalovirus antigens. In a later analysis, TCR association rates were found to vary across HLA loci, with the most associated TCRs seen for DRB1 alleles and the fewest for HLA-C alleles. A further reported finding was that TCR beta sequences accurately predicted the HLA-A and HLA-B alleles for most subjects in the first cohort. The cohort was sequenced for TCR beta chains only, and without alpha or paired-chain data the features that could be detected were limited. The sequencing pipeline was judged likely to have produced a cluster of highly shared sequence variants as a technical artifact. Roughly uniform sequencing depth across donors was assumed in presence/absence analyses, although this assumption may not hold. Because counts were too low, more than 15 rarely observed V segments, including chromosome 9 orphons, were left out of the earlier analysis of roughly 600 of the donors. The 87-base-pair reads could not distinguish some IMGT-functional V segments, including TRBV6-2 and TRBV6-3, so those segments were excluded. Correlated functional status among segregating V segments might reflect linkage disequilibrium, but an unknown experimental factor could not be ruled out. The authors suggested that the approach could potentially be generalized to other disease states and immunological phenotypes. Because some donors lacked HLA typing at each locus, the association tests relied only on the typed subset. In a later genetic analysis, a missense DCLRE1C variant was associated with V-gene and J-gene trimming of TCR beta chains, and the association was replicated in an independent cohort. An earlier analysis of approximately 540 of the donors showed that most TCR beta V segments appeared in productive rearrangements either about 87% or about 30% of the time, which broadly matched IMGT annotations. In the study, around 150 TCR beta chains were listed as associated with cytomegalovirus. Strong co-occurrence of HLA alleles, especially DR and DQ, made assigning TCR associations to individual alleles difficult. According to a later genetic analysis, donors in an Asian-associated ancestry cluster had fewer N-insertions in productive TCRs than the approximately 690-donor mean. A later analysis reported that several top co-occurrence clusters appeared linked to parvovirus B19, influenza, CMV and Epstein-Barr virus. In a later analysis, HLA-associated TCR beta chains were found to be more clonally expanded and to have lower generation probabilities than equally common non-associated chains. A later analysis found that most CMV-associated TCR beta chains appeared HLA-restricted, with HLA associations seemingly driven largely by CMV exposure. At a false discovery rate of 0.05, a later analysis linked around 17,000 TCR beta sequences to specific HLA alleles.

Sequences were obtained from PBMCs. In this chain, TRBV7-9 is recombined with TRBJ1-2, and the D gene may be TRBD1, 5 bases matching. This sequence was found in a man between 35 and 55 years old in good health and CMV-seropositive. The nucleotides read TGTGCCAGCAGCTTAAGGGGCACCCTCGGCGGAGGCTACACCTTC. This encodes CASSLRGTLGGGYTF. The CDR3, completed at both ends by the reference TRBV7-9 and TRBJ1-2 genes, gives the full variable domain DTGVSQNPRHKITKRGQNVTFRCDPISEHNRLYWYRQTLGQGPEFLTYFQNEAQLEKSRLLSDRFSAERPKGSFSTLEIQRTEQGDSAMYLCASSLRGTLGGGYTFGSGTRLTVV.